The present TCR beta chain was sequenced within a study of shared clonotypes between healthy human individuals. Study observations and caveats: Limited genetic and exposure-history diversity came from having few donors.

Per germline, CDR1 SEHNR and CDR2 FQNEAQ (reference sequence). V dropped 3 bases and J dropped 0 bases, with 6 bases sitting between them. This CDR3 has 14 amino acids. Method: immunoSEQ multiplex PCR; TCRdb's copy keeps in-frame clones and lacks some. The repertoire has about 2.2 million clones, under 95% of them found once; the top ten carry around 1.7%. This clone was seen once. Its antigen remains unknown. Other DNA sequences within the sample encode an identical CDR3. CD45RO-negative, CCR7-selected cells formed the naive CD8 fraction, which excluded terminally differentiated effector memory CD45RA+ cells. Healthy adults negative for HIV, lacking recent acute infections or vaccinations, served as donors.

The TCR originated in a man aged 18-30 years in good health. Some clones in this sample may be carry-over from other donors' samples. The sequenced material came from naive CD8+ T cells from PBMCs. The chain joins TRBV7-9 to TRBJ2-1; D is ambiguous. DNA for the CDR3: TGTGCCAGCAGCTTTCCTGGCTCCTACAATGAGCAGTTCTTC. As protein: CASSFPGSYNEQFF.